The following is a T cell receptor (beta chain) sequence with its context. This record belongs to a study of blood T cell repertoires in COVID-19. Germline values: CDR1 SGHNT, CDR2 YYREEE (reference sequence). The junction had 12 bases not matched to a gene; V was cut back by 4 bases and J by 4 bases. The CDR3 is 17 amino acids. Sequencing used immunoSEQ multiplex PCR; TCRdb keeps in-frame clones, though not all of them. The repertoire consists of roughly 430,000 clones, with 70% to 90% occurring once and the leading ten covering approximately 2.1%. The clonotype comes from a woman aged 35 to 49 with acute COVID-19. The rearrangement links TRBV5-4 to TRBJ2-3; 10 bases agree with TRBD2. The source material was PBMCs or T cells enriched from blood (not recorded which). The CDR3 DNA reads TGTGCCAGCAGCCATCCCACTAGCGGGAAGCCATCAGATACGCAGTATTTT. This translates into CASSHPTSGKPSDTQYF.